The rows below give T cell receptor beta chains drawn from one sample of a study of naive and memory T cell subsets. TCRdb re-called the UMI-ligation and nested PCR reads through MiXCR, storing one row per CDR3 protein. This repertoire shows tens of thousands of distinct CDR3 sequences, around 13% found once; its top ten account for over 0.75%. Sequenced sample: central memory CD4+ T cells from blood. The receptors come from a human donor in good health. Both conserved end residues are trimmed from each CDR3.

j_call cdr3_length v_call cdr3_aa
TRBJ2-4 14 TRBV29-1 SVDIYTLWGKNIQY
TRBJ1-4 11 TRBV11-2 ASSTRDQEKLF
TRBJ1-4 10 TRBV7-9 ASSLGGRTLF
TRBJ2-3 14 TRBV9 ASSVGLRGVTDTQY
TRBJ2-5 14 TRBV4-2 ASSQETSGRLETQY
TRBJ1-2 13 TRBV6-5 ASSYSNRGLVGYT
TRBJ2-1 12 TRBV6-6 ASSPDLTHNEQF
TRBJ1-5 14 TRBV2 ASTPGQGNSNQPQH
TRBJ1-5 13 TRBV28 ASSFPQGINQPQH
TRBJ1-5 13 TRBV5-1 ASSLESGEAQPQH
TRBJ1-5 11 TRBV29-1 STGQGIGQPQH
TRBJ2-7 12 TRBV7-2 ASSLGHQTYEQY
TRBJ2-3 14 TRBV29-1 SLRGFFQGGADTQY
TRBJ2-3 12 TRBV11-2 ASSLRERTDTQY
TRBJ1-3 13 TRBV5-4 ASSLAVSSGNTIY
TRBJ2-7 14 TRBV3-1 ASSQKTGTISYEQY
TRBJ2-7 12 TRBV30 AWSVPGFSYEQY
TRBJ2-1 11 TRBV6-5 ASRRDSYNEQF
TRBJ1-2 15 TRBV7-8 ASSFGVMDRSNYGYT
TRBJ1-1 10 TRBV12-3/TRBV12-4 ASIGRGTEAF
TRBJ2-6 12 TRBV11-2 ASSFRSGANVLT
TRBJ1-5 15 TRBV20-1 SAPSVTYGLGNQPQH
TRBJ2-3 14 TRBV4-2 ASSQGSGIGTDTQY
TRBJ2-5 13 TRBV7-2 ASSLSSVPQETQY
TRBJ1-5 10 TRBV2 ASSDLRLSQH
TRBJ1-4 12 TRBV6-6 ASSYGQGGEKLF
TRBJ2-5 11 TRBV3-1 ASSHLAEETQY
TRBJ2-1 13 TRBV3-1 ASSPTRDSYNEQF
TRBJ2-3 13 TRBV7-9 ASSPRDWSADTQY
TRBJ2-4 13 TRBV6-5 ASLSGGTGRNIQY
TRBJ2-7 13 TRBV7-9 ASSPKDRGLHEQY
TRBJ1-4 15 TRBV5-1 ASSLAGTGGSNEKLF